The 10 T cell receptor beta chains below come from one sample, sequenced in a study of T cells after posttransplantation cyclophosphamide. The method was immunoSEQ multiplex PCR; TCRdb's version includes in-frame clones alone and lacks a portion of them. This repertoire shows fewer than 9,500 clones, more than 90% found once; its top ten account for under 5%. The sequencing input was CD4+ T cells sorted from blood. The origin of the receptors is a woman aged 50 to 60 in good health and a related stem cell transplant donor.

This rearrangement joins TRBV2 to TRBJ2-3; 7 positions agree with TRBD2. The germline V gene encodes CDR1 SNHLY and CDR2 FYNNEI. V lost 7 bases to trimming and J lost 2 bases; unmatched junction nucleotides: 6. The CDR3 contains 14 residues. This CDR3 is CASTRGTTTDTQYF. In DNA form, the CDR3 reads TGTGCCAGCACCCGAGGGACTACCACAGATACGCAGTATTTT.

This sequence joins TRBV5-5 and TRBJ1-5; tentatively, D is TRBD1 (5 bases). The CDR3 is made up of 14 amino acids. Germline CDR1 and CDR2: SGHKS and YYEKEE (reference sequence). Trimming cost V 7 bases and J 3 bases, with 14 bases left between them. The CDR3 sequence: CASSPPGDNQPQHF. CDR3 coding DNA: TGTGCCAGCTCGCCGCCGGGGGACAATCAGCCCCAGCATTTT.

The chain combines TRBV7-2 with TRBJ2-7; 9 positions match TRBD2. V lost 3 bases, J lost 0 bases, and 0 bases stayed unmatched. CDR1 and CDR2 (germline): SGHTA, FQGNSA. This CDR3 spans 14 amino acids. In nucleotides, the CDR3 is TGTGCCAGCAGCTTTAGCGGGAGCTCCTACGAGCAGTACTTC. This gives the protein CASSFSGSSYEQYF.

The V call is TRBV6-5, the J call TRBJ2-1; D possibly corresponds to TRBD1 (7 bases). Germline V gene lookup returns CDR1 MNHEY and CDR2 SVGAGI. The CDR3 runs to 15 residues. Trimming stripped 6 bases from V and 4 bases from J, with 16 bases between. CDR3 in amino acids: CASSWTAGGYNEQFF. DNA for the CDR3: TGTGCCAGCAGCTGGACGGCAGGGGGGTACAATGAGCAGTTCTTC.

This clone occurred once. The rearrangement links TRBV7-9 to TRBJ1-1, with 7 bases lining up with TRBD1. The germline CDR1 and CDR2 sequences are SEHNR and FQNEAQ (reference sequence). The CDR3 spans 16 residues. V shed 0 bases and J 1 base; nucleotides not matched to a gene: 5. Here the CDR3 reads CASSLAKQGTNTEAFF. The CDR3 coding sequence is TGTGCCAGCAGCTTAGCAAAACAGGGGACGAACACTGAAGCTTTCTTT.

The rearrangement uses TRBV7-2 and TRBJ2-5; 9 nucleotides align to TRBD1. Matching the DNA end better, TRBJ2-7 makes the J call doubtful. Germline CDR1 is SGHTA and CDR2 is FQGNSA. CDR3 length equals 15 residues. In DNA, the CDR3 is TGTGCCAGCAGCTACCCGGGACAGGGTACCGGCGAGCAGTACTTC. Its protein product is CASSYPGQGTGEQYF.

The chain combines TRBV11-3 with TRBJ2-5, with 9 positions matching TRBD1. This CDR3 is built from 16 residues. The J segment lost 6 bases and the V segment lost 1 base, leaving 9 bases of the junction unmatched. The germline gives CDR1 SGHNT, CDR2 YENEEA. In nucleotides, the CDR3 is TGTGCCAGCAGCTTAGGGGCGACAGGGGGAGTAAAGACCCAGTACTTC. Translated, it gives CASSLGATGGVKTQYF.

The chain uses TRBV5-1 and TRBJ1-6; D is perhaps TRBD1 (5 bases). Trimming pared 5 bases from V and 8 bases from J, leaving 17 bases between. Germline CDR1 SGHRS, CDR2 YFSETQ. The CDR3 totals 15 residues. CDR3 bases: TGCGCCAGCAGTCAAGAGCCCGGGGGGGATTCACCCCTCCACTTT. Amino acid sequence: CASSQEPGGDSPLHF.

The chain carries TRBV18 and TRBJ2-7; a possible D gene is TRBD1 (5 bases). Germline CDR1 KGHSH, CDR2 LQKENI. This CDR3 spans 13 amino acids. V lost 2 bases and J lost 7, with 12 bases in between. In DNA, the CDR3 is TGTGCCAGCTCACCAGGGGCAGGGTGGGAGCAGTACTTC. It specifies CASSPGAGWEQYF.

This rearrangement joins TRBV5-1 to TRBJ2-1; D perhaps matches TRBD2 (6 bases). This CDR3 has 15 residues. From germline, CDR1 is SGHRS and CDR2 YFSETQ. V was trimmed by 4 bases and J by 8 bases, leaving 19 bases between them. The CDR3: CASSTGIPPGDEQFF. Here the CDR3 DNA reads TGCGCCAGCAGCACCGGGATCCCCCCGGGGGATGAGCAGTTCTTC.